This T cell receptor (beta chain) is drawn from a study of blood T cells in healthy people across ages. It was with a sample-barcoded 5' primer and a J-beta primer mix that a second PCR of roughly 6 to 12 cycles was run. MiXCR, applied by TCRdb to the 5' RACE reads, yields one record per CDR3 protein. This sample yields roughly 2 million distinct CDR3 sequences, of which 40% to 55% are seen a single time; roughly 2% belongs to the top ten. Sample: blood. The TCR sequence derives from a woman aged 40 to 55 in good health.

CDR3 in amino acids: CASSYFGTGGSDGYTF. CDR3 in DNA: TGCGCCAGCAGCTACTTCGGGACAGGGGGATCAGATGGCTACACCTTC. The rearrangement links TRBV5-1 to TRBJ1-2; the match to TRBD1 covers 11 bases. The CDR3 is made up of 16 amino acids. Trimming removed 3 bases from V and 6 bases from J; junction bases left unmatched: 10. The germline V gene encodes CDR1 SGHRS and CDR2 YFSETQ.